These 18 T cell receptor beta chains originate from one sample sequenced in a study of T-cell memory formation after mild COVID-19. TCRdb reprocessed the 5' RACE reads via MiXCR and lists one record per CDR3 protein. The sample lists about 27,000 distinct CDR3 sequences; approximately 7.4% were seen once. The specimen was PBMCs or a T cell subset sorted from them (not recorded which). The receptors derive from an adult woman who had mild COVID-19 (a few samples of this study predate the infection). Cell type and time point are not known.

This clonotype was counted ten times or more. The rearrangement uses TRBV3-1 and TRBJ1-2, with 7 bases fitting TRBD1. Trimming at V came to 0 bases and at J to 4 bases, leaving 5 bases not matched to a gene. Per germline, CDR1 LGHDT and CDR2 YNNKEL (reference sequence). CDR3 size: 15 residues. The CDR3 spells CASSQDAGGGYGYTF. CDR3 DNA: TGTGCCAGCAGCCAAGATGCAGGGGGGGGCTATGGCTACACCTTC.

This clonotype has ten or more counts. This sequence joins TRBV6-1 and TRBJ2-7, with no clear D. V lost 2 bases and J 7 bases, leaving 18 bases between the germline ends. CDR1 is MNHNS, CDR2 SASEGT, per germline. The CDR3 is 15 amino acids. The CDR3 reads CASSEPAGGHGEQYF. The CDR3 DNA reads as TGTGCCAGCAGTGAACCCGCCGGTGGGCACGGGGAGCAGTACTTC.

This clonotype was detected ten times or more. J is TRBJ2-1 and V is TRBV18, with D possibly TRBD2 on 5 matching bases. Trimming removed 3 bases from V and 1 base from J, with 13 bases in between. CDR1 is KGHSH and CDR2 is LQKENI in the germline V gene. CDR3 size: 16 residues. CDR3 region: CASSPWGVRSYNEQFF. The CDR3 DNA sequence: TGTGCCAGCTCACCTTGGGGAGTCCGTTCCTACAATGAGCAGTTCTTC.

This clonotype appeared many times. V and J are TRBV7-9 and TRBJ2-6; D uncertain. CDR3 size: 14 residues. Deletions cut 2 bases from V and 5 bases from J, with 7 bases between. The germline V gene has CDR1 SEHNR and CDR2 FQNEAQ (reference sequence). CDR3 protein: CASSLSSWANVLTF. The CDR3 DNA reads as TGTGCCAGCAGCTTATCTTCGTGGGCCAACGTCCTGACTTTC.

This clonotype was recorded many times. The chain uses TRBV5-1 and TRBJ2-1; D gene uncertain. Germline V gives CDR1 SGHRS, CDR2 YFSETQ. V shed 2 bases and J shed 6 bases, with 3 bases lying between them. The CDR3 is made up of 11 amino acids. Written as DNA, the CDR3 is TGCGCCAGCAGCTTTGGCAATGAGCAGTTCTTC. This sequence encodes CASSFGNEQFF. Drawing the rest from reference TRBV5-1 and TRBJ2-1, the complete variable domain is KAGVTQTPRYLIKTRGQQVTLSCSPISGHRSVSWYQQTPGQGLQFLFEYFSETQRNKGNFPGRFSGRQFSNSRSEMNVSTLELGDSALYLCASSFGNEQFFGPGTRLTVL.

This clonotype was seen ten or more times. The chain recombines TRBV20-1 with TRBJ2-2, with unresolved D. Trimming left V 0 bases short and J 4 bases short, with 18 bases between. This CDR3 is built from 17 residues. Germline V gene lookup returns CDR1 DFQATT and CDR2 SNEGSKA (reference sequence). The CDR3 reads CSARESGSLRVTGELFF. The CDR3 DNA reads as TGCAGTGCTAGAGAATCGGGCAGCCTACGTGTCACCGGGGAGCTGTTTTTT.

In its sample, this clonotype was seen many times. The chain combines TRBV20-1 with TRBJ2-1, with no clear D. The CDR3 covers 13 residues. Germline V gene sequence: CDR1 DFQATT, CDR2 SNEGSKA (reference sequence). Trimming shortened V by 1 base and J by 2 bases, and 6 bases separated the two germline ends. The CDR3 sequence is CSARGVTYNEQFF. The CDR3 DNA follows: TGCAGTGCTAGAGGGGTGACCTACAATGAGCAGTTCTTC.

This clonotype was seen at least ten times. This chain connects TRBV3-1 to TRBJ2-3, with 8 bases aligning to TRBD2. Germline V lookup: CDR1 LGHDT, CDR2 YNNKEL (reference sequence). The CDR3 is 14 amino acids. After removal of 4 bases from V and 7 bases from J, the junction contained 7 bases not matched to a gene. In nucleotides, the CDR3 is TGTGCCAGCAGCCTCGGACTAGCAGTCTATACGCAGTATTTT. Protein: CASSLGLAVYTQYF.

This clonotype came up many times. The V and J genes are TRBV20-1 and TRBJ2-1; D unresolved. The CDR3 has 12 residues. CDR1 and CDR2 from the germline V gene are DFQATT and SNEGSKA (reference sequence). V was cut by 6 bases and J by 0 bases, with 6 bases left in between. The CDR3 DNA follows: TGCAGTGCGTACAGCTCCTACAATGAGCAGTTCTTC. This encodes CSAYSSYNEQFF.

This clonotype has ten or more counts. The V and J genes are TRBV5-1 and TRBJ1-2, with 11 bases that match TRBD1. V shed 2 bases and J 1 base; nucleotides not matched to a gene: 10. The V gene's germline CDR1 is SGHRS and CDR2 YFSETQ. CDR3 length: 18 amino acids. The CDR3 DNA reads TGCGCCAGCAGCTTAAAAAGGACAGGGGGCGGCTTTAACTATGGCTACACCTTC. It specifies CASSLKRTGGGFNYGYTF. Combining the CDR3 with reference TRBV5-1 and TRBJ1-2 gives the whole variable domain KAGVTQTPRYLIKTRGQQVTLSCSPISGHRSVSWYQQTPGQGLQFLFEYFSETQRNKGNFPGRFSGRQFSNSRSEMNVSTLELGDSALYLCASSLKRTGGGFNYGYTFGSGTRLTVV.

The sample holds many counts of this clonotype. V gene TRBV18 combines with J gene TRBJ2-3; 8 bases map to TRBD1. There are 16 residues in the CDR3. CDR1 and CDR2 from the germline V gene are KGHSH and LQKENI. The V segment lost 0 bases and the J segment 2 bases; nucleotides outside the gene matches: 4. In nucleotides, the CDR3 is TGTGCCAGCTCACCACCGGACAGGGCCCACACAGATACGCAGTATTTT. This gives the protein CASSPPDRAHTDTQYF. Drawing the rest from reference TRBV18 and TRBJ2-3, the complete variable domain is NAGVMQNPRHLVRRRGQEARLRCSPMKGHSHVYWYRQLPEEGLKFMVYLQKENIIDESGMPKERFSAEFPKEGPSILRIQQVVRGDSAAYFCASSPPDRAHTDTQYFGPGTRLTVL.

This clonotype was observed at least ten times. The rearrangement joins TRBV11-2 to TRBJ2-7; D possibly corresponds to TRBD1 (6 bases). CDR1 is SGHAT, CDR2 FQNNGV, per germline. The CDR3 spans 13 residues. V was cut by 5 bases and J by 4 bases, with 12 bases left in between. The CDR3 sequence: CASSQTRGYEQYF. The DNA of the CDR3 is TGTGCCAGCAGCCAAACCAGGGGTTACGAGCAGTACTTC.

This clonotype was detected once. This sequence joins TRBV11-3 and TRBJ2-1, with 11 bases identical to TRBD2. The length of the CDR3 is 17 residues. Germline CDR1 reads SGHNT; CDR2 reads YENEEA. The ends lost 7 bases at V and 9 bases at J; junction bases unmatched: 17. The CDR3 sequence: CASTLSPTTSGKGEQFF. The CDR3 DNA follows: TGTGCCAGCACCCTTTCCCCAACGACTAGCGGGAAAGGTGAGCAGTTCTTC.

This clonotype was detected ten times or more. The chain is built from TRBV20-1 and TRBJ2-1; D could derive from TRBD1 or TRBD2 (5 bases each). Trimming cost V 6 bases and J 1 base, with 13 bases left between them. Per germline, CDR1 DFQATT and CDR2 SNEGSKA (reference sequence). This CDR3 contains 14 residues. The DNA of the CDR3 is TGCAGTGCGGACGAGCGGACATCCTACAATGAGCAGTTCTTC. Its protein is CSADERTSYNEQFF.

In its sample, this clonotype was seen many times. The genes are TRBV29-1 and TRBJ2-1; the D is unclear. V lost 4 bases and J 5 bases, leaving 9 bases between the germline ends. This CDR3 spans 12 amino acids. Per the germline V gene, CDR1 is SQVTM and CDR2 is ANQGSEA. CDR3 protein: CSVVRADNEQFF. In DNA form, the CDR3 reads TGCAGCGTTGTACGGGCAGACAATGAGCAGTTCTTC.

This clonotype was found many times. Here the CDR3 reads CASSKSDGYEQYF. Written as DNA, the CDR3 is TGTGCCAGCAGTAAATCGGACGGGTACGAGCAGTACTTC. The chain recombines TRBV28 with TRBJ2-7; D remains unclear. Germline values: CDR1 MDHEN, CDR2 SYDVKM. V was clipped by 5 bases and J by 4 bases, with 12 bases between them. The CDR3 runs 13 residues.

The chain combines TRBV7-8 with TRBJ2-2; tentatively, D is TRBD1 (6 bases). This CDR3 region has 14 residues. V was shortened by 5 bases and J by 1 base, with 8 bases between the two germline ends. The germline V gene encodes CDR1 SGHVS and CDR2 FQNEAQ. The CDR3, as DNA: TGTGCCAGCAGCCCGGACAGGAACACCGGGGAGCTGTTTTTT. It codes for CASSPDRNTGELFF.

This clonotype was detected only a few times. Given a much more abundant clone one base away, this may be a read error. The gene calls are TRBV20-1 and TRBJ2-3; 8 bases are shared with TRBD2. Unmatched junction bases numbered 12, after V lost 5 bases and J lost 2 bases. The CDR3 runs 16 residues. Germline-derived CDR1 and CDR2 are DFQATT and SNEGSKA (reference sequence). CDR3 residues: CSAHLLAGGTTDTQYF. CDR3 in DNA: TGCAGTGCTCATCTCTTGGCGGGGGGTACCACAGATACGCAGTATTTT.